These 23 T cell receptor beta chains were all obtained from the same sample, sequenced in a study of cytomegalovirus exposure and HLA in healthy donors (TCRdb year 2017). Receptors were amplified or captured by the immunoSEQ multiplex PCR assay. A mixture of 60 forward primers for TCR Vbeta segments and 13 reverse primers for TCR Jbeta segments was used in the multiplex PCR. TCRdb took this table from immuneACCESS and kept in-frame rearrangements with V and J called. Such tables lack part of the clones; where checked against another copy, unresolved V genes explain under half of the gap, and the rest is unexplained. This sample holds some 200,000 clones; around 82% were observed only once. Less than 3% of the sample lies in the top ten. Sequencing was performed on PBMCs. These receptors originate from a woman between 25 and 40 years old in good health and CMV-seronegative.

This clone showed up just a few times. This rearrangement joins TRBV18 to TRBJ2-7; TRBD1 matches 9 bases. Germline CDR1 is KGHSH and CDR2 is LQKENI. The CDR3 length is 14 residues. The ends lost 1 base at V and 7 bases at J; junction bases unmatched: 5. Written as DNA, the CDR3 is TGTGCCAGCTCACCACGGGACAGGGTGGGAGAGCAGTACTTC. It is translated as CASSPRDRVGEQYF.

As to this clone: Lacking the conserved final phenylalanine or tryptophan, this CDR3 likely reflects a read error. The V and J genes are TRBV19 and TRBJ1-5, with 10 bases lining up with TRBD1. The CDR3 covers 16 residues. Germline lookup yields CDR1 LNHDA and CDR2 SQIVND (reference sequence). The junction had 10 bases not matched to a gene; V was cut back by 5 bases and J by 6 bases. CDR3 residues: CASSPTGTGAGQPQHS. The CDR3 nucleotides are TGTGCCAGTAGTCCCACCGGGACAGGGGCGGGTCAGCCCCAGCATTCT.

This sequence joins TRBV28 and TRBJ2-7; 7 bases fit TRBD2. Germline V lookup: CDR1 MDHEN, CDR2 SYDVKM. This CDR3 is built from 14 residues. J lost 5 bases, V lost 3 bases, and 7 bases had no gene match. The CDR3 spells CASSLGGVSNEQYF. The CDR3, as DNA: TGTGCCAGCAGTTTGGGGGGGGTTAGCAACGAGCAGTACTTC.

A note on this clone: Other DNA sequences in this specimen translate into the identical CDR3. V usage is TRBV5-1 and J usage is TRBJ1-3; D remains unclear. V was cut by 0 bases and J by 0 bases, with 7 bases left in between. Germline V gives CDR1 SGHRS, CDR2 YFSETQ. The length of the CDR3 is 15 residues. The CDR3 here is CASSLVGSSGNTIYF. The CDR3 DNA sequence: TGCGCCAGCAGCTTGGTTGGCAGCTCTGGAAACACCATATATTTT.

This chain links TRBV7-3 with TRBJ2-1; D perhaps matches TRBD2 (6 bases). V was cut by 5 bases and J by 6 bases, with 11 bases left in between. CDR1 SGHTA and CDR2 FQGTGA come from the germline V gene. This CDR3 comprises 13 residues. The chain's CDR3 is CASSGGTINEQFF. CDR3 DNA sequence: TGTGCCAGCAGCGGAGGGACCATCAATGAGCAGTTCTTC.

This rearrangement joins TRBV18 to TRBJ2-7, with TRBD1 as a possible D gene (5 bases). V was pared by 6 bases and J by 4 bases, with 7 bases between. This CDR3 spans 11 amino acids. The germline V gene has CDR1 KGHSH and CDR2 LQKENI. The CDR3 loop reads CASSDSYEQYF. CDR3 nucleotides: TGTGCCAGCTCTGACAGTTACGAGCAGTACTTC.

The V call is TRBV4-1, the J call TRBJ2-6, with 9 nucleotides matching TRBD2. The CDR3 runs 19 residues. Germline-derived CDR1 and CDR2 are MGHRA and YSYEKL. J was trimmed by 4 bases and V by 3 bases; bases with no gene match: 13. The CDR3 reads CASSHTLAGVLVGANVLTF. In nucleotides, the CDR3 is TGCGCCAGCAGCCACACTTTAGCGGGAGTCCTGGTGGGGGCCAACGTCCTGACTTTC.

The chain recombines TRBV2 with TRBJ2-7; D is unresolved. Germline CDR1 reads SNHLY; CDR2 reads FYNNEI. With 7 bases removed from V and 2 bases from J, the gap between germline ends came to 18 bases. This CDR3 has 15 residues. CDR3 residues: CASTPLRSPTYEQYF. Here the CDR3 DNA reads TGTGCCAGCACCCCTCTGAGAAGTCCGACCTACGAGCAGTACTTC.

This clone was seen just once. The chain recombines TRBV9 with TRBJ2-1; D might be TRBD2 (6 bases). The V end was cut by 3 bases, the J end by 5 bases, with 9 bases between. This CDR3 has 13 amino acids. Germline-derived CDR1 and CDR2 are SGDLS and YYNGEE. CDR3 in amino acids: CASSDGTDNEQFF. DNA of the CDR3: TGTGCCAGCAGCGACGGGACTGACAATGAGCAGTTCTTC.

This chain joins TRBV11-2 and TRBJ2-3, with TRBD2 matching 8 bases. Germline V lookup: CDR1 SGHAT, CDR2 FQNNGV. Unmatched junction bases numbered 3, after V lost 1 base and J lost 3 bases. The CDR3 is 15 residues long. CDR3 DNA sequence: TGTGCCAGCAGCTTAGGGACTAGCAGAACAGATACGCAGTATTTT. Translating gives CASSLGTSRTDTQYF.

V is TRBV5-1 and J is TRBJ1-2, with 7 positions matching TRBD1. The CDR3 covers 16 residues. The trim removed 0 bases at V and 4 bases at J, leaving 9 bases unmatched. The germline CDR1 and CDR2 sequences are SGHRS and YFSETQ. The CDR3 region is CASSLGPTGAIYGYTF. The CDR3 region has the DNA TGCGCCAGCAGCTTGGGTCCTACAGGGGCCATCTATGGCTACACCTTC.

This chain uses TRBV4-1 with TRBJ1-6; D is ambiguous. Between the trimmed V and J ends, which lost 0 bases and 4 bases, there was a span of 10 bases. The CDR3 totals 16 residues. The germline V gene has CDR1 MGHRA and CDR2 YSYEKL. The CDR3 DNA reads TGCGCCAGCAGCCAAGAAGCGGCAGCGTATAATTCACCCCTCCACTTT. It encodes CASSQEAAAYNSPLHF.

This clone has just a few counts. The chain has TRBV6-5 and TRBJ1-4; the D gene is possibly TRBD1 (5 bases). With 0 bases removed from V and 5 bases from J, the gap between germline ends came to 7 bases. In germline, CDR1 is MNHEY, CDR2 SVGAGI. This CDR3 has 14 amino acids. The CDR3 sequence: CASSYSGPNEKLFF. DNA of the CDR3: TGTGCCAGCAGTTACTCGGGGCCGAATGAAAAACTGTTTTTT.

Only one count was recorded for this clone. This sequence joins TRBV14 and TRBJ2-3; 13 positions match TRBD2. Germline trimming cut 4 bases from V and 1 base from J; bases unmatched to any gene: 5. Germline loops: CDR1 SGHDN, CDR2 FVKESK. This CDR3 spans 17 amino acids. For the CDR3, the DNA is TGTGCCAGCAGCCGAACAGGGACTAGCGGGGGCACAGATACGCAGTATTTT. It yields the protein CASSRTGTSGGTDTQYF.

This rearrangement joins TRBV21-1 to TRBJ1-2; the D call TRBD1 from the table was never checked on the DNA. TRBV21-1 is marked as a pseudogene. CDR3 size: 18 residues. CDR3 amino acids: CASSKARQGVTSHYGYTF. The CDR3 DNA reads TGTGCCAGCAGCAAAGCGAGACAGGGGGTAACTTCCCACTATGGCTACACCTTC.

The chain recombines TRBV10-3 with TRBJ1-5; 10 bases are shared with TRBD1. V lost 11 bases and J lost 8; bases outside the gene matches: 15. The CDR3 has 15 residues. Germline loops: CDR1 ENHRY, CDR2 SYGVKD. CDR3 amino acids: CASSGTGEVFEPQHF. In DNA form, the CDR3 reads TGTGCCTCAAGCGGGACAGGGGAGGTATTTGAGCCCCAGCATTTT.

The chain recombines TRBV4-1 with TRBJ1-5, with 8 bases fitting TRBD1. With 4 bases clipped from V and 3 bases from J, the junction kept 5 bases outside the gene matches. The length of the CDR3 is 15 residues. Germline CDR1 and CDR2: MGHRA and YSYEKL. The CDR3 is CASSPDRGYNQPQHF. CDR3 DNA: TGCGCCAGCAGCCCCGACAGGGGATACAATCAGCCCCAGCATTTT.

The CDR3 is CAISGLGLAGFYEQYF. CDR3 nucleotides: TGTGCCATCAGTGGACTGGGGCTAGCGGGATTTTACGAGCAGTACTTC. V gene TRBV10-3 combines with J gene TRBJ2-7; 9 bases are a match to TRBD2. The CDR3 is made up of 16 amino acids. V shed 4 bases and J 4 bases; nucleotides not matched to a gene: 11. The germline V gene has CDR1 ENHRY and CDR2 SYGVKD.

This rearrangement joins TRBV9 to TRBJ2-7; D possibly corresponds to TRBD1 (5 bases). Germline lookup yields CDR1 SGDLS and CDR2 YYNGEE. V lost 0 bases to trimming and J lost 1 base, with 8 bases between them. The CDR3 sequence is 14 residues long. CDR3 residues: CASSVEAGSYEQYF. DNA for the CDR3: TGTGCCAGCAGCGTAGAAGCAGGGTCCTACGAGCAGTACTTC.

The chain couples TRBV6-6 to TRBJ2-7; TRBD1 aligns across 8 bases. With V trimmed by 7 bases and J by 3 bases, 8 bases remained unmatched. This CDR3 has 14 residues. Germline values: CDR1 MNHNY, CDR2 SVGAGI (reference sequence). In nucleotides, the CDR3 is TGTGCCAGCACCCCCGGACAGGGCTTCTACGAGCAGTACTTC. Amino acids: CASTPGQGFYEQYF.

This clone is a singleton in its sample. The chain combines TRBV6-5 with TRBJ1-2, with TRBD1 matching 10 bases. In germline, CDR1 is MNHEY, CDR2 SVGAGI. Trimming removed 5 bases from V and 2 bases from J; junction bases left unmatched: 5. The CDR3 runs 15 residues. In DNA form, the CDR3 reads TGTGCCAGCAGTGGGGGACAGGGGCACAACTATGGCTACACCTTC. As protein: CASSGGQGHNYGYTF.

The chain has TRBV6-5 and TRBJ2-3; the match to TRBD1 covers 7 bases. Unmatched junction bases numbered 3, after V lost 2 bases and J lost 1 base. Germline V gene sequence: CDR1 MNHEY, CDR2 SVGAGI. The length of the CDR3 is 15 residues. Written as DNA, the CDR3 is TGTGCCAGCAGTTACCGGGACAGACGCACAGATACGCAGTATTTT. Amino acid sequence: CASSYRDRRTDTQYF.

The CDR3 DNA follows: TGTGCCAGCAGCCAAGATATACAGGGATTGGATGGTGGCTACACCTTC. Translated: CASSQDIQGLDGGYTF. The chain is built from TRBV4-2 and TRBJ1-2; possible D gene TRBD1, 6 bases. CDR1 and CDR2 (germline): LGHNA, YNFKEQ. CDR3 length: 16 amino acids. Trimming removed 0 bases at V and 7 bases at J, with 18 bases between.